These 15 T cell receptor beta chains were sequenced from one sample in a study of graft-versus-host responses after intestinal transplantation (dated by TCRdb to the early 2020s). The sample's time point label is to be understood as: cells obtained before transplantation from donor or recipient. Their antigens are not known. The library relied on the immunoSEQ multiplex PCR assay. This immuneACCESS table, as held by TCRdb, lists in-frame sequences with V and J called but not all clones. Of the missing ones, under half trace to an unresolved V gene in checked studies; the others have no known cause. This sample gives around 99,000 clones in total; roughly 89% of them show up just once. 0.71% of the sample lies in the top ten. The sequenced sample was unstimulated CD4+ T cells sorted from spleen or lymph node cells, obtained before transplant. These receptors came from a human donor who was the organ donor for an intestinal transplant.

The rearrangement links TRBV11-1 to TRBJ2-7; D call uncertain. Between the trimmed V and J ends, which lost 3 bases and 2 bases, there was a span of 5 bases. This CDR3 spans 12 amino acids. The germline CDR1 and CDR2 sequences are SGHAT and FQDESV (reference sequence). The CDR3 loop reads CASSFSAYEQYF. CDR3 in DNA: TGTGCCAGCAGCTTTTCCGCCTACGAGCAGTACTTC.

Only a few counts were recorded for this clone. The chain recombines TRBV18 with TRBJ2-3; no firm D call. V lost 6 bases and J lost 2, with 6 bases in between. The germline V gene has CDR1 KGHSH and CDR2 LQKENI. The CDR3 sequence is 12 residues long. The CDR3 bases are TGTGCCAGCTCGACGTCCACAGATACGCAGTATTTT. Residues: CASSTSTDTQYF. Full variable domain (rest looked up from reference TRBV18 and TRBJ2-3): NAGVMQNPRHLVRRRGQEARLRCSPMKGHSHVYWYRQLPEEGLKFMVYLQKENIIDESGMPKERFSAEFPKEGPSILRIQQVVRGDSAAYFCASSTSTDTQYFGPGTRLTVL.

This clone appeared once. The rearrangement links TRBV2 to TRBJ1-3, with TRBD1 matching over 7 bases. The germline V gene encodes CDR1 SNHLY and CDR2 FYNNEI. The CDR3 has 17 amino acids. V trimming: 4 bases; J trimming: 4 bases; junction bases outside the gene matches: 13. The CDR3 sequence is CASSAHPNRDRGNTIYF. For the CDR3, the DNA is TGTGCCAGCAGTGCCCACCCTAACCGGGACAGAGGAAACACCATATATTTT.

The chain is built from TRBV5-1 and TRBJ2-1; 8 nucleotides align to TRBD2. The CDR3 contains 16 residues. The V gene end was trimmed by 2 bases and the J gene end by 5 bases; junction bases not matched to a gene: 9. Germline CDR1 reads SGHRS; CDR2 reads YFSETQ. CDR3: CASSLKRGWTDNEQFF. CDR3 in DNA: TGCGCCAGCAGCTTAAAGCGGGGGTGGACTGACAATGAGCAGTTCTTC.

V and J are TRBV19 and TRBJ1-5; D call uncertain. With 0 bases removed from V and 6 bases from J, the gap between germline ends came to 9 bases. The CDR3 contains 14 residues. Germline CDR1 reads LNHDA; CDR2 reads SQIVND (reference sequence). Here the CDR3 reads CASSIDRWLQPQHF. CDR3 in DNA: TGTGCCAGTAGTATAGATCGATGGCTTCAGCCCCAGCATTTT.

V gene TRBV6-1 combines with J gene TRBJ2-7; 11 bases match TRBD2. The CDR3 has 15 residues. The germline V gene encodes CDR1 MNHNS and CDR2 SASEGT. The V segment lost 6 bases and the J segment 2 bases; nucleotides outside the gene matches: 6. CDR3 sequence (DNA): TGTGCCAGCAGGCCTCTAGCGGGGGGAACCTACGAGCAGTACTTC. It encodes CASRPLAGGTYEQYF.

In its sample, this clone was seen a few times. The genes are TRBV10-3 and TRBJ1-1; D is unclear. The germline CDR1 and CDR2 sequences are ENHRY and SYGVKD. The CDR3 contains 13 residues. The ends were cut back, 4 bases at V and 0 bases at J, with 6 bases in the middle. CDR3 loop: CAISAVMNTEAFF. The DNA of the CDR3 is TGTGCCATCAGTGCGGTGATGAACACTGAAGCTTTCTTT.

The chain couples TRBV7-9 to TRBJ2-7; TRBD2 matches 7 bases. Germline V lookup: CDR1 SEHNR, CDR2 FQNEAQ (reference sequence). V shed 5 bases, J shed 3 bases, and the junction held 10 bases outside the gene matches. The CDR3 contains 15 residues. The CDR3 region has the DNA TGTGCCAGCAGCCCCACCTTTGGACTAGTCTACGAGCAGTACTTC. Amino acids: CASSPTFGLVYEQYF.

DNA of the CDR3: TGTGCCAGCAGCCCAGGCCGACAAGGCTACGAGCAGTACTTC. It yields the protein CASSPGRQGYEQYF. J is TRBJ2-7 and V is TRBV5-4, with D hard to call. V was pared by 4 bases and J by 3 bases, with 14 bases between. The CDR3 has 14 amino acids. The germline V gene has CDR1 SGHNT and CDR2 YYREEE (reference sequence).

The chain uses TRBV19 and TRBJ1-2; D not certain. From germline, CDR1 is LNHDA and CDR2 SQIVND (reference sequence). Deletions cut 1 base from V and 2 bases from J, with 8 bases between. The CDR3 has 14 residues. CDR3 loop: CASSIGSPNYGYTF. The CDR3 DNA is TGTGCCAGTAGTATAGGAAGTCCGAACTATGGCTACACCTTC. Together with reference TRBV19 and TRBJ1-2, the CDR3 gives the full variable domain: DGGITQSPKYLFRKEGQNVTLSCEQNLNHDAMYWYRQDPGQGLRLIYYSQIVNDFQKGDIAEGYSVSREKKESFPLTVTSAQKNPTAFYLCASSIGSPNYGYTFGSGTRLTVV.

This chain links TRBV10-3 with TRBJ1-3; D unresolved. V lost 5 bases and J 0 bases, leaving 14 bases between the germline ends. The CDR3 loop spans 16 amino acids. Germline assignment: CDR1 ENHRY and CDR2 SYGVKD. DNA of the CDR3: TGTGCCATCAGTTCGGTCGGGCTTAACTCTGGAAACACCATATATTTT. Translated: CAISSVGLNSGNTIYF.

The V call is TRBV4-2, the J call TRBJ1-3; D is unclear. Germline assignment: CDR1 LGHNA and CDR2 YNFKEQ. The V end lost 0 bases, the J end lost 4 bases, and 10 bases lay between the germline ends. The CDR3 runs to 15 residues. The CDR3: CASSQDIRGGNTIYF. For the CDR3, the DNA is TGTGCCAGCAGCCAAGATATCCGTGGCGGAAACACCATATATTTT.

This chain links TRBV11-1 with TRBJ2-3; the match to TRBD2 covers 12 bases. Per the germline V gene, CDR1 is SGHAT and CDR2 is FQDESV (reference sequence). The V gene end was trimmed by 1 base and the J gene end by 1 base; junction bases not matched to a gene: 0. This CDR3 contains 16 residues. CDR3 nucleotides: TGTGCCAGCAGCTTAGGACTAGCGGGGGGCACAGATACGCAGTATTTT. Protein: CASSLGLAGGTDTQYF.

CDR3 DNA sequence: TGTGCCAGCAGCAAAGCAGGGGGCGGGTGTAATTCACCCCTCCACTTT. Translation gives CASSKAGGGCNSPLHF. The chain links TRBV21-1 to TRBJ1-6; the table's D call TRBD1 went unverified against the DNA. TRBV21-1 is tagged as a pseudogene. The length of the CDR3 is 16 residues.

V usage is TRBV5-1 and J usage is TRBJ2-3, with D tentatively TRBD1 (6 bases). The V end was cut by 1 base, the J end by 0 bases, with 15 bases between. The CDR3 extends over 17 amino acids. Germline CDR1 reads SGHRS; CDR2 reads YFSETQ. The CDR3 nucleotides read TGCGCCAGCAGCTTGACACCAACCGGGACAAGCACAGATACGCAGTATTTT. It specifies CASSLTPTGTSTDTQYF.